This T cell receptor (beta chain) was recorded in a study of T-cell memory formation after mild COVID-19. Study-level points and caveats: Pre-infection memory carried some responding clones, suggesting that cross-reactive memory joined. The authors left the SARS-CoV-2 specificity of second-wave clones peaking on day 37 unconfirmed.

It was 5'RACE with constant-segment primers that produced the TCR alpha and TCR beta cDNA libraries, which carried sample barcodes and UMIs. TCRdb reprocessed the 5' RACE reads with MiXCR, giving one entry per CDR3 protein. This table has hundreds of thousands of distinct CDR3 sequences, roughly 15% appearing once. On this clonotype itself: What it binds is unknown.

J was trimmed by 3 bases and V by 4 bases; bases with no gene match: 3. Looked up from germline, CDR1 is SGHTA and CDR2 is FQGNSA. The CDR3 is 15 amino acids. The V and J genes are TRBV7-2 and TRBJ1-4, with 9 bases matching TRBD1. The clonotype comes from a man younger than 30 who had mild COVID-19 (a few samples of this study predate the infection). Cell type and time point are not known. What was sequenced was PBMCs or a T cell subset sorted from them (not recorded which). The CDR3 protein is CASSSHRGPNEKLFF. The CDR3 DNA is TGTGCCAGCAGCTCCCACAGGGGGCCTAATGAAAAACTGTTTTTT.